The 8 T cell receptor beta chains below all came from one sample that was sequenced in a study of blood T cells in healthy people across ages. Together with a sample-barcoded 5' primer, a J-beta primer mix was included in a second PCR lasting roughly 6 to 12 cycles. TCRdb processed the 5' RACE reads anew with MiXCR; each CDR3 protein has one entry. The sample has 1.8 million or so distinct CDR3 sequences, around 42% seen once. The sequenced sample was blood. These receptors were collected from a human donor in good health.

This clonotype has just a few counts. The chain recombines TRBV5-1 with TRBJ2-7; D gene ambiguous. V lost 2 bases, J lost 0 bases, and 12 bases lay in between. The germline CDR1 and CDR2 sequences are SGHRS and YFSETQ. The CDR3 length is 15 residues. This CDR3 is CASSFSRIGSYEQYF. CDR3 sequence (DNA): TGCGCCAGCAGCTTCTCCCGTATCGGCTCCTACGAGCAGTACTTC.

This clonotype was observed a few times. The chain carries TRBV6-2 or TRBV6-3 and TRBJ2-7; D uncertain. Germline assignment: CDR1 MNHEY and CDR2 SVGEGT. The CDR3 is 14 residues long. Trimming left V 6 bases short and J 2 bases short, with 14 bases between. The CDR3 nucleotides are TGTGCCAGCAGGCTCGGACGCCTTACCTACGAGCAGTACTTC. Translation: CASRLGRLTYEQYF.

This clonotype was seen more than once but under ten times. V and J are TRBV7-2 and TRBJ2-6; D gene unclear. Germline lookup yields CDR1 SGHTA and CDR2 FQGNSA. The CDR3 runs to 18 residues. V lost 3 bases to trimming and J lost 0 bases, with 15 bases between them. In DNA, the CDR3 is TGTGCCAGCAGCTTGCACGGAGTAACCATCTCTGGGGCCAACGTCCTGACTTTC. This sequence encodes CASSLHGVTISGANVLTF.

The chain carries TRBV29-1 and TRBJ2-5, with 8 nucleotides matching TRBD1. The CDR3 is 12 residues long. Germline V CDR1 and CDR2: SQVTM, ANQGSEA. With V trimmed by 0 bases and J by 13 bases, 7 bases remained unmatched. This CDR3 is CSVEDIRDRWYF. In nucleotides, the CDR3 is TGCAGCGTTGAAGATATTAGGGACAGGTGGTACTTC.

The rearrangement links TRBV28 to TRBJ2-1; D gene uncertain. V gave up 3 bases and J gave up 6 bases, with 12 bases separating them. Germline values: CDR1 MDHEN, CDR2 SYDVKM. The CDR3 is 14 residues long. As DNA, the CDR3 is TGTGCCAGCAGTTTCCTTCCGGGCGGCAATGAGCAGTTCTTC. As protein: CASSFLPGGNEQFF.

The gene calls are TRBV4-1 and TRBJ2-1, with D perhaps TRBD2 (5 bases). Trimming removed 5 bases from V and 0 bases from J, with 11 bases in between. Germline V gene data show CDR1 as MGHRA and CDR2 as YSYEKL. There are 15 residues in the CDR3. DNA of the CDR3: TGCGCCAGCAGCGAGGCCGGGGTCTCCTACAATGAGCAGTTCTTC. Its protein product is CASSEAGVSYNEQFF.

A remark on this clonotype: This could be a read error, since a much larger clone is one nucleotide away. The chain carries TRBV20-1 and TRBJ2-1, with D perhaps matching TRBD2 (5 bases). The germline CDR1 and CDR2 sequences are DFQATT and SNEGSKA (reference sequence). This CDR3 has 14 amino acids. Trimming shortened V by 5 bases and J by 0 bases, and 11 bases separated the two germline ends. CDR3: CSALRGISYNEQFF. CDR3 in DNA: TGCAGTGCTTTACGGGGTATCTCCTACAATGAGCAGTTCTTC.

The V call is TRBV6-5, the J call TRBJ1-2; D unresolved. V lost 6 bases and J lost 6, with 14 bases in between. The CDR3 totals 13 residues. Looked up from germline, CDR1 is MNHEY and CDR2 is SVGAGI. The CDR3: CASSQWVTDGYTF. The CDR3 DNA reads TGTGCCAGCAGCCAATGGGTCACGGATGGCTACACCTTC.